This T cell receptor (beta chain) was found in a study of human T cells and chemical hapten exposure. Study-wide context: A mostly female patient group had alopecia areata, totalis or universalis. Study outcomes and limitations: With DPC sensitization, TCRs exceeding 1 in 1000 frequency showed no change. Correlating positively with patch test score were the PT1 expanded TCR counts.

The germline CDR1 and CDR2 sequences are LGHNA and YSLEER. There are 16 residues in the CDR3. Trimming removed 3 bases at V and 0 bases at J, with 15 bases between. Time point in this sample: patch test 1, 2 weeks after DPC sensitization. The treatment: therapeutic diphenylcyclopropenone sensitization with weekly scalp DPC. The authors extracted total RNA from unfractionated whole blood. A single record per CDR3 protein comes from TCRdb applying MiXCR to the RACE reads. The sample has 120,000 or so distinct CDR3 sequences; roughly 15% are singletons. In this sample, this clonotype turned up a few times. The antigen is undetermined.

The sequence was collected from a man aged 18 to 29 with alopecia areata. Some clones in this sample may be carry-over from other donors' samples. The chain links TRBV4-3 to TRBJ2-7, with D tentatively TRBD1 (6 bases). The sample in question was whole blood, obtained in connection with sensitization to the hapten diphenylcyclopropenone (DPC). This chain's CDR3 is CASSQTTGRLSYEQYF. CDR3 sequence (DNA): TGCGCCAGCAGCCAGACCACAGGGCGACTCTCCTACGAGCAGTACTTC.